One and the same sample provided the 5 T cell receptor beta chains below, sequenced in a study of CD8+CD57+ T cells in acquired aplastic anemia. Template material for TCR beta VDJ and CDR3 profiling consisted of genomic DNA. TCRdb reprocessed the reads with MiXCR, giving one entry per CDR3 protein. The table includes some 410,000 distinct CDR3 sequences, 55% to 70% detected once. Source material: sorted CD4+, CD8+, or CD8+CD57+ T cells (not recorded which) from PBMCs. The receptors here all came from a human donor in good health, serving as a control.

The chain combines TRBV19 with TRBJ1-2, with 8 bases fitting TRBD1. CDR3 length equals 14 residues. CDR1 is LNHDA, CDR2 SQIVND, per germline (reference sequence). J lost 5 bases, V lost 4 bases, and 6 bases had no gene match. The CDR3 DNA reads TGTGCCAGTAGTACCAACAGGGGGAATTATGGCTACACCTTC. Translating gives CASSTNRGNYGYTF.

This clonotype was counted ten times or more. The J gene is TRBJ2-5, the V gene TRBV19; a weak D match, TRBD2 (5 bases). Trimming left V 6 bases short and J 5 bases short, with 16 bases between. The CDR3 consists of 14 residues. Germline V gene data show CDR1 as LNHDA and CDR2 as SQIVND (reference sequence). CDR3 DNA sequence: TGTGCCAGTAGCCGCGACCGCGGGTCCGAGACCCAGTACTTC. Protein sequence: CASSRDRGSETQYF.

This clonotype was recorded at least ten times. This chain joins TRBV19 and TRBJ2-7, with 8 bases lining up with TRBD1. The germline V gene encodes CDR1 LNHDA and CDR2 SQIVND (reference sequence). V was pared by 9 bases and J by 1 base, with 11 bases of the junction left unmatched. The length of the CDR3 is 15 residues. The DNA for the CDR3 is TGTGCCAGAACACGGACAGGGCGCGTATCCTACGAGCAGTACTTC. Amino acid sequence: CARTRTGRVSYEQYF. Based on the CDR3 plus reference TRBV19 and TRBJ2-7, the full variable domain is DGGITQSPKYLFRKEGQNVTLSCEQNLNHDAMYWYRQDPGQGLRLIYYSQIVNDFQKGDIAEGYSVSREKKESFPLTVTSAQKNPTAFYLCARTRTGRVSYEQYFGPGTRLTVT.

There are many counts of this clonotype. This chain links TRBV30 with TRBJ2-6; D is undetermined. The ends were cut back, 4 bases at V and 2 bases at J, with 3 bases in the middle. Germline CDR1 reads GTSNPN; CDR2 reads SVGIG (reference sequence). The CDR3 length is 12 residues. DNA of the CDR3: TGTGCCTGGAATCCTGGGGCCAACGTCCTGACTTTC. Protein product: CAWNPGANVLTF.

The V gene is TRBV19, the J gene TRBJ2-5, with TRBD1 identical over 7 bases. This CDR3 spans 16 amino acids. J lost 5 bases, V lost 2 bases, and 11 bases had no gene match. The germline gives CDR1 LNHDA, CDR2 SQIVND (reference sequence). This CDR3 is CASSIKWKGQQETQYF. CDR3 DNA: TGTGCCAGTAGTATAAAGTGGAAGGGACAGCAGGAGACCCAGTACTTC.